This section outlines one TCR beta chain sequence together with its context. Its antigen is as yet unknown. These data come from a study of cytomegalovirus exposure and HLA in healthy donors. This CDR3 region has 17 residues. CDR1 SGHRS and CDR2 YFSETQ come from the germline V gene. With V trimmed by 3 bases and J by 3 bases, 11 bases remained unmatched. PCR used 60 Vbeta primers and 13 Jbeta primers. The data were produced by immunoSEQ multiplex PCR, yet TCRdb's version contains in-frame clones alone and is incomplete. This sample yields more than 150,000 clones, of which about 80% are seen a single time; less than 1.5% belongs to the top ten. Study observations and caveats: Among immune exposure information, only CMV serostatus was available.

This chain links TRBV5-1 with TRBJ1-5; 8 nucleotides line up with TRBD1. Material: PBMCs. This receptor was taken from a man younger than 35 in good health and CMV-seronegative. The CDR3 DNA follows: TGCGCCAGCAGCTCCATCCTCCCGGACAGGGTCAATCAGCCCCAGCATTTT. As protein: CASSSILPDRVNQPQHF.